A single sample is the source of the 14 T cell receptor beta chains below, sequenced in a study of blood T cell repertoires in COVID-19. Only in-frame clones appear in the TCRdb table, and some are missing; sequencing was by immunoSEQ multiplex PCR. Of 150,000 to 200,000 clones in the sample, approximately 80% were seen once. What was sequenced was PBMCs or T cells enriched from blood (not recorded which). The receptors stem from a woman aged 45-65 years who had recovered from COVID-19.

This clone was observed a few times. The chain employs TRBV5-4 and TRBJ2-7; 7 bases map to TRBD1. The CDR3 totals 15 residues. CDR1 and CDR2 (germline): SGHNT, YYREEE (reference sequence). V gave up 4 bases and J gave up 5 bases; unmatched junction bases: 12. CDR3: CASSLTGTVRDEQYF. As DNA, the CDR3 is TGTGCCAGCAGCCTGACGGGGACAGTGAGAGACGAGCAGTACTTC.

This clone was seen only a few times. CDR3 coding DNA: TGTGCCAGCAGCCCGACAGGGTGGGACACTGAAGCTTTCTTT. Its translation is CASSPTGWDTEAFF. The gene calls are TRBV7-2 and TRBJ1-1; 7 bases agree with TRBD1. Germline V CDR1 and CDR2: SGHTA, FQGNSA. After removal of 5 bases from V and 3 bases from J, the junction contained 6 bases not matched to a gene. The CDR3 has 14 residues.

This chain joins TRBV7-3 and TRBJ2-2, with a weak D call TRBD2 (5 bases). The germline V gene has CDR1 SGHTA and CDR2 FQGTGA. Trimming cost V 4 bases and J 6 bases, with 12 bases left between them. There are 14 residues in the CDR3. The CDR3, as DNA: TGTGCCAGCAGCTCTAGCAGTTTTGCCGGGGAGCTGTTTTTT. Its translation: CASSSSSFAGELFF.

The gene calls are TRBV11-3 and TRBJ2-3; D is ambiguous. Trimming removed 2 bases from V and 4 bases from J, with 4 bases in between. This CDR3 region has 12 residues. The germline gives CDR1 SGHNT, CDR2 YENEEA. The CDR3 DNA is TGTGCCAGCAGCTTATCAGCAGATACGCAGTATTTT. Translated: CASSLSADTQYF.

The chain joins TRBV5-1 to TRBJ2-7; 13 bases are a match to TRBD2. V shed 4 bases, J shed 2 bases, and the junction held 15 bases outside the gene matches. The CDR3 is made up of 19 amino acids. CDR1 and CDR2 (germline): SGHRS, YFSETQ. The CDR3 loop reads CASSDQLAGGLIEAYEQYF. The DNA of the CDR3 is TGCGCCAGCAGCGACCAACTAGCGGGAGGGCTCATAGAGGCCTACGAGCAGTACTTC.

In its sample, this clone was seen once. The rearrangement joins TRBV12-3 or TRBV12-4 to TRBJ2-1; weak D call: TRBD2 (6 bases). CDR3 length: 12 residues. Trimming left V 8 bases short and J 8 bases short, with 13 bases between. The chain's CDR3 is CASGLSGDEQFF. The CDR3 nucleotides are TGTGCCAGCGGTCTTTCGGGGGATGAGCAGTTCTTC.

The V and J genes are TRBV7-8 and TRBJ2-5, with TRBD1 as a possible D gene (5 bases). Germline V gene sequence: CDR1 SGHVS, CDR2 FQNEAQ. The CDR3 loop spans 15 amino acids. V dropped 2 bases and J dropped 5 bases, with 15 bases sitting between them. The CDR3 DNA reads TGTGCCAGCAGCTTACTCGCCAGGGTGGTGGAGACCCAGTACTTC. Amino acids: CASSLLARVVETQYF.

J is TRBJ2-1 and V is TRBV5-4, with D possibly matching TRBD1 (6 bases). With 3 bases removed from V and 5 bases from J, the gap between germline ends came to 15 bases. CDR3 length equals 15 residues. CDR1 and CDR2 from the germline V gene are SGHNT and YYREEE (reference sequence). The CDR3 sequence: CASSWQGSSNNEQFF. CDR3 coding DNA: TGTGCCAGCAGCTGGCAGGGGAGTAGCAACAATGAGCAGTTCTTC.

The gene calls are TRBV19 and TRBJ1-3; D ambiguous. V was shortened by 0 bases and J by 0 bases, with 3 bases between the two germline ends. This CDR3 is 14 amino acids long. Germline CDR1 and CDR2: LNHDA and SQIVND (reference sequence). CDR3 coding DNA: TGTGCCAGTAGTATAGACTTCTCTGGAAACACCATATATTTT. It is translated as CASSIDFSGNTIYF.

V usage is TRBV19 and J usage is TRBJ2-5, with 14 bases matching TRBD2. Germline V gene lookup returns CDR1 LNHDA and CDR2 SQIVND (reference sequence). CDR3 length: 15 residues. V shed 4 bases, J shed 5 bases, and the junction held 3 bases outside the gene matches. The CDR3 DNA follows: TGTGCCAGTAGTAGGGGACTAGCGGGGGTGGAGACCCAGTACTTC. Translation: CASSRGLAGVETQYF.

The chain joins TRBV6-5 to TRBJ1-4; 10 bases match TRBD1. This CDR3 contains 16 residues. Germline V gene data show CDR1 as MNHEY and CDR2 as SVGAGI. Trimming took 4 bases from V and 5 from J; bases not matched to a gene: 7. The CDR3 bases are TGTGCCAGCAGTTGGGGACAGGGGACCCCGAATGAAAAACTGTTTTTT. It translates to CASSWGQGTPNEKLFF.

This clone was detected only once. The V call is TRBV19, the J call TRBJ2-3; D perhaps matches TRBD2 (6 bases). The germline gives CDR1 LNHDA, CDR2 SQIVND (reference sequence). This CDR3 is built from 15 residues. The V and J ends lost 5 bases and 3 bases respectively, with 15 bases between them. The CDR3 loop reads CASSYGGATTDTQYF. In DNA, the CDR3 is TGTGCCAGTAGTTACGGGGGAGCTACTACAGATACGCAGTATTTT.

The chain uses TRBV5-1 and TRBJ1-4; weak D call: TRBD1 (6 bases). V shed 0 bases and J shed 8 bases, with 17 bases lying between them. Germline CDR1 reads SGHRS; CDR2 reads YFSETQ. The CDR3 has 16 residues. CDR3 sequence: CASSLDGGRGREKLFF. For the CDR3, the DNA is TGCGCCAGCAGCTTGGATGGCGGCAGGGGAAGGGAAAAACTGTTTTTT.

The V gene is TRBV11-3, the J gene TRBJ2-3; 7 positions match TRBD2. The CDR3 runs 15 residues. V gave up 5 bases and J gave up 5 bases; unmatched junction bases: 10. The germline V gene encodes CDR1 SGHNT and CDR2 YENEEA. The CDR3 DNA sequence: TGTGCCAGCAGCCCTAAGGGATCGGGGGGAGATACGCAGTATTTT. Protein product: CASSPKGSGGDTQYF.